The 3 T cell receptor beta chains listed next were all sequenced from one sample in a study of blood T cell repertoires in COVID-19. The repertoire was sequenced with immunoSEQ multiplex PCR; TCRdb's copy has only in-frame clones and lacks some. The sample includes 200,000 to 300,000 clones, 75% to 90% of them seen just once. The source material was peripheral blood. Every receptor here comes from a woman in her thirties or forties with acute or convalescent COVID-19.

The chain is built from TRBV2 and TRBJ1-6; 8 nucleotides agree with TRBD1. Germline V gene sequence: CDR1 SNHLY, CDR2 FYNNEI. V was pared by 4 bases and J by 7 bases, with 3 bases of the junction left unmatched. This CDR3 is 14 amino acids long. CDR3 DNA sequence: TGTGCCAGCAGTGTGGACAGGGTGAATTCACCCCTCCACTTT. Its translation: CASSVDRVNSPLHF.

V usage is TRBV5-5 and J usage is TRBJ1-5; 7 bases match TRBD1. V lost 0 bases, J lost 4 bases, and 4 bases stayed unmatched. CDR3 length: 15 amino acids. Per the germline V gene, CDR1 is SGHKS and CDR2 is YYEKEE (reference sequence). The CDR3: CASSLGPTGNQPQHF. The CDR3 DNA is TGTGCCAGCAGCTTGGGTCCGACAGGGAATCAGCCCCAGCATTTT.

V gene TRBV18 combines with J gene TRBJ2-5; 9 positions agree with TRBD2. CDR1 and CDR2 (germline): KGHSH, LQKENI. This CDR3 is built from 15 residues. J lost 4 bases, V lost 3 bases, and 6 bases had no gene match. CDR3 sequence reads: CASSPLAGSRETQYF. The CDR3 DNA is TGTGCCAGCTCACCTCTAGCGGGGTCGCGAGAGACCCAGTACTTC.